Below are 8 T cell receptor beta chains sequenced from a single sample in a study of T cell responses to AZD1222 COVID-19 vaccine. Measured with immunoSEQ multiplex PCR; TCRdb has only the in-frame clones, and not every one. Of over 120,000 clones in the sample, roughly 92% were seen once. The material was peripheral blood, obtained on day 0 of AZD1222 vaccination. The receptors were gathered from an adult in good health.

The CDR3 coding sequence is TGTGCCAGTAACGCACAGGGGTATTCACCCCTCCACTTT. It encodes CASNAQGYSPLHF. The chain has TRBV19 and TRBJ1-6; 7 positions agree with TRBD1. The V and J ends lost 7 bases and 8 bases, in that order; junction bases with no gene match: 5. This CDR3 has 13 amino acids. CDR1 is LNHDA, CDR2 SQIVND, per germline (reference sequence).

This rearrangement joins TRBV5-1 to TRBJ2-5; 7 nucleotides agree with TRBD2. CDR3 size: 16 residues. In germline, CDR1 is SGHRS, CDR2 YFSETQ. Trimming took 3 bases from V and 2 from J; bases not matched to a gene: 10. The CDR3, as DNA: TGCGCCAGCAGCTATGCCCGGGGGGTCGGGCAAGAGACCCAGTACTTC. It is translated as CASSYARGVGQETQYF.

V and J are TRBV19 and TRBJ1-5; D not resolved. The CDR3 totals 14 residues. Germline values: CDR1 LNHDA, CDR2 SQIVND (reference sequence). The V end was cut by 2 bases, the J end by 8 bases, with 13 bases between. The CDR3 DNA is TGTGCCAGTAGTATACGAGGGCCGAGAGAGCCCCAGCATTTT. Its translation: CASSIRGPREPQHF.

The chain links TRBV5-1 to TRBJ2-2, with TRBD2 identical over 7 bases. V lost 0 bases, J lost 7 bases, and 9 bases stayed unmatched. The CDR3 is made up of 16 amino acids. From germline, CDR1 is SGHRS and CDR2 YFSETQ. The CDR3 reads CASSLVGWLADGELFF. CDR3 nucleotide sequence: TGCGCCAGCAGCTTGGTGGGGTGGCTAGCGGACGGGGAGCTGTTTTTT.

This clone was picked up one time. CDR3 sequence: CASGDDNEQFF. CDR3 DNA sequence: TGTGCCAGCGGCGACGACAATGAGCAGTTCTTC. The chain couples TRBV2 to TRBJ2-1, with no clear D. CDR1 and CDR2 from the germline V gene are SNHLY and FYNNEI. Trimming left V 8 bases short and J 5 bases short, with 7 bases between. The CDR3 is 11 amino acids.

CDR3 in DNA: TGTGCCAGCAGCAAAGCGGGCATTGAAGCTTTCTTT. Amino acids: CASSKAGIEAFF. This rearrangement joins TRBV21-1 to TRBJ1-1; the table's D call TRBD1 went unverified against the DNA. TRBV21-1 is a pseudogene segment. The CDR3 runs to 12 residues.

The gene calls are TRBV7-9 and TRBJ2-2; a possible D gene is TRBD1 (6 bases). The CDR3 is made up of 12 amino acids. V gave up 3 bases and J gave up 16 bases, with 15 bases separating them. Per germline, CDR1 SEHNR and CDR2 FQNEAQ (reference sequence). The CDR3 region has the DNA TGTGCCAGCAGCTTTCAGGGGCTCCGACCGTTTTTT. It is translated as CASSFQGLRPFF. The complete variable domain, with remaining parts taken from reference TRBV7-9 and TRBJ2-2, reads DTGVSQNPRHKITKRGQNVTFRCDPISEHNRLYWYRQTLGQGPEFLTYFQNEAQLEKSRLLSDRFSAERPKGSFSTLEIQRTEQGDSAMYLCASSFQGLRPFFGEGSRLTVL.

J is TRBJ1-4 and V is TRBV7-7; 8 bases are a match to TRBD1. V was pared by 5 bases and J by 6 bases, with 8 bases of the junction left unmatched. The CDR3 has 15 residues. Germline values: CDR1 SSHAT, CDR2 FNYEAQ (reference sequence). CDR3 amino acids: CASSPHRGEDEKLFF. The DNA for the CDR3 is TGTGCCAGCAGCCCCCACAGGGGGGAGGATGAAAAACTGTTTTTT.